This record covers a single T cell receptor beta chain. The target of this receptor is not known. No much larger clonotype is one base removed from it; base qualities were not supplied. TCRbeta CDR3 regions were amplified from genomic DNA using the immunoSEQ Assay, a bias-controlled multiplex PCR. Per the original workflow: The number of nucleated cells in each sample was estimated from the amplification of reference gene primers within the assay. To quantify the absolute abundance of each unique TCRbeta CDR3 rearrangement, sequence reads were collapsed and filtered. For each sample, productive Simpson clonality was calculated as the square root of Simpson's diversity index across productive rearrangements. Here the immuneACCESS table is served through TCRdb, limited to in-frame sequences with V and J called. Missing clones are a known gap in these copies; in checked studies unresolved V genes cover under half, and the rest lacks a known reason. D and trimming come from the DNA, and the V and J calls and clone size come from that table. The sample table records about 150,000 clones; under 90% of these occur just once. Just over 0.55% of the sample is held by the ten biggest clonotypes.

The collaborating institutions used their own protocols to collect whole blood in K2EDTA tubes. For TCRbeta analysis, collaborator samples were shipped as frozen whole blood, as isolated PBMCs, or as DNA extracted from either sample type. The CDR3 holds 13 amino acids from the cysteine to the phenylalanine. Only CDR3 DNA remains: 39 bases, in frame from the first base. V loses 1 base of germline sequence and J loses 9 bases, and the interval between the two ends is 13 bases. This sample was included in a study of blood T cell repertoires in COVID-19 (dated by TCRdb to 2019 to 2021). Some background on the complete study: Collaborator samples came from the United States, Italy and Spain and covered acute and convalescent phases of COVID-19. Deeply sampled blood TCRbeta repertoires from subjects exposed to, actively infected with, or recovered from COVID-19 were included in the dataset. A de-identified subject ID, COVID-19 status, age in years and sex were almost always included in the sample metadata. Samples were obtained from the ongoing ImmuneRACE study (first 160 participants) and from over 1,000 subjects provided by 6 global collaborators. HLA class I and class II types, where available, came from metadata supplied by the sample provider rather than from assay-based typing. The material from the prospective study consisted of cDNA or gDNA derived from T cells, B-cell-depleted T cells, or PBMCs. A freely available public database, intended as a resource for researchers studying the immune response to SARS-CoV-2, is where the repertoires were released.

The paper's findings and limits, for the study overall: The amount of clinical and demographic metadata varied by source and participant and was provided uncurated.

This receptor was taken from a man aged 60 to 75 with acute or convalescent COVID-19. The sequenced material came from peripheral blood. The V gene is TRBV12-3 or TRBV12-4 and the J gene is TRBJ2-7; a tentative D match to TRBD1 spans 6 bases. The base sequence is TGTGCCAGCAGTTTAGATCAGGGGTTCGGGCAGTACTTC. This yields the protein CASSLDQGFGQYF.